These T cell receptor beta chains were read from a single sample in a study of blood T cells in healthy people across ages. TCRdb reprocessed the 5' RACE reads via MiXCR and lists one record per CDR3 protein. The repertoire has about 830,000 distinct CDR3 sequences, roughly 60% of them found once; the top ten carry 20% to 25%. Sequenced sample: blood. These receptors were obtained from a man aged 30 to 45 in good health. The CDR3 runs from the conserved cysteine through the conserved F or W. D genes are given only for firm matches. For some rows the clone size is stated as once, few or many, or as a class when expanded; others skip it.

abundance	j_gene	d_gene	v_gene	CDR3nt	CDR3aa
.	TRBJ2-5	.	TRBV27	TGTGCCAGCAGTTTACGATCCTTCCAAGAGACCCAGTACTTC	CASSLRSFQETQYF
.	TRBJ2-1	TRBD2	TRBV6-2/TRBV6-3	TGTGCCAGCAGTTATCCTAGCGGGGGTCCCTTTACCAATGAGCAGTTCTTC	CASSYPSGGPFTNEQFF
.	TRBJ1-2	.	TRBV12-3/TRBV12-4	TGTGCCAGCAGTTTTTCGGGAGGGAACTATGGCTACACCTTC	CASSFSGGNYGYTF
.	TRBJ1-4	TRBD1	TRBV5-1	TGCGCCAGCAGAGTGACAGGGGGAGAAAAACTGTTTTTT	CASRVTGGEKLFF
.	TRBJ2-1	.	TRBV6-2/TRBV6-3	TGTGCCAGCAATCCCCTTCGGAGCTCCTACAATGAGCAGTTCTTC	CASNPLRSSYNEQFF
.	TRBJ1-1	.	TRBV7-9	TGTGCCAGCAGTTTAGCGTCCTCAGCGGCGGACACTGAAGCTTTCTTT	CASSLASSAADTEAFF
.	TRBJ1-2	.	TRBV9	TGTGCCAGCAGCGTAGAGGACGGCTTGGGGTTGGGCTACACCTTC	CASSVEDGLGLGYTF
.	TRBJ2-5	.	TRBV20-1	TGCAGTGCTGGTCGAGCCCCGACGAATGAGCAGTACTTC	CSAGRAPTNEQYF
.	TRBJ2-1	TRBD1	TRBV7-2	TGTGCCAGCAGCTTAAGGGACAGGGCAGTATGGACCAACAATGAGCAGTTCTTC	CASSLRDRAVWTNNEQFF
.	TRBJ2-1	.	TRBV10-3	TGTGCCATCAGTGAACAGTCGCCCCGAGCCTTCTCCTACAATGAGCAGTTCTTC	CAISEQSPRAFSYNEQFF
.	TRBJ2-1	.	TRBV9	TGTGCCAGCAGCGTAGACCCGGGACTGACCAATGAGCAGTTCTTC	CASSVDPGLTNEQFF
.	TRBJ2-1	TRBD2	TRBV9	TGTGCCAGCAGCGTAGCACTAGCGGGACAGATCTACAATGAGCAGTTCTTC	CASSVALAGQIYNEQFF
once	TRBJ2-7	.	TRBV9	TGTGTCAGCAGCGTAGGGGACGGGGGTGGCTACGAGCAGTACTTC	CVSSVGDGGGYEQYF